The source of this TCR beta chain is a study of cytomegalovirus exposure and HLA in healthy donors. Study findings and constraints: Earlier analysis yielded a pattern in which most TCR beta V segments were productive about 87% or about 30% of the time. One variant, a missense change in DCLRE1C, was linked in a later analysis to TCR beta V- and J-gene trimming. DRB1 showed the most TCR associations and HLA-C the fewest in a later analysis, as rates varied by HLA locus.

Though probably carrying unrecorded immune exposures, donors were nominally healthy at sampling. The PCR made use of 60 Vbeta and 13 Jbeta primers. Method: immunoSEQ multiplex PCR; TCRdb's copy keeps in-frame clones and lacks some. The table has under 150,000 clones, 65% to 85% seen once. Deletions cut 4 bases from V and 4 bases from J, with 6 bases between. Germline lookup yields CDR1 SGHNT and CDR2 YYREEE (reference sequence). The CDR3 sequence is 12 residues long. Details on this clone: No antigen is known for it.

The gene calls are TRBV5-4 and TRBJ2-1; tentative D call: TRBD2 (5 bases). The origin of this receptor is a boy under 18 in good health and CMV-seronegative. The specimen was PBMCs. CDR3 DNA: TGTGCCAGCAGCCCGGGATACAATGAGCAGTTCTTC. Amino acids: CASSPGYNEQFF.